The 9 T cell receptor beta chains presented below share a single source sample, sequenced in a study of blood T cell repertoires in COVID-19. Assay used: immunoSEQ multiplex PCR; TCRdb lists only in-frame clones, some missing. The sample holds 70,000 to 100,000 clones; 75% to 90% are singletons and the top ten take approximately 10%. The sample comprised peripheral blood. The receptor set was obtained from a human donor in a cohort sampled during active COVID-19.

The V gene is TRBV10-3, the J gene TRBJ1-5, with 7 bases identical to TRBD1. The V and J ends lost 10 bases and 4 bases, in that order; junction bases with no gene match: 7. The germline gives CDR1 ENHRY, CDR2 SYGVKD. The CDR3 has 13 amino acids. For the CDR3, the DNA is TGTGCCAGCACAGGGGCAGCAAATCAGCCCCAGCATTTT. Translated: CASTGAANQPQHF.

This clone came up once. The gene calls are TRBV18 and TRBJ1-4; no clear D gene. The CDR3 runs to 13 residues. Deletions cut 5 bases from V and 5 bases from J, with 9 bases between. The V gene's germline CDR1 is KGHSH and CDR2 LQKENI. DNA for the CDR3: TGTGCCAGCTCAGAGACTGGGAATGAAAAACTGTTTTTT. Its translation: CASSETGNEKLFF. Complete variable domain (other parts from reference TRBV18 and TRBJ1-4): NAGVMQNPRHLVRRRGQEARLRCSPMKGHSHVYWYRQLPEEGLKFMVYLQKENIIDESGMPKERFSAEFPKEGPSILRIQQVVRGDSAAYFCASSETGNEKLFFGSGTQLSVL.

This CDR3 is CASSVDRATEAFF. In nucleotides, the CDR3 is TGTGCCAGCAGTGTAGACAGGGCCACTGAAGCTTTCTTT. This chain joins TRBV6-4 and TRBJ1-1, with 7 bases aligning to TRBD1. V lost 4 bases and J lost 4; bases outside the gene matches: 3. The CDR3 contains 13 residues. CDR1 and CDR2 from the germline V gene are MRHNA and SNTAGT.

V gene TRBV9 combines with J gene TRBJ1-4, with 7 nucleotides matching TRBD1. CDR1 is SGDLS, CDR2 YYNGEE, per germline. The V segment lost 0 bases and the J segment 7 bases; nucleotides outside the gene matches: 6. This CDR3 is built from 15 residues. CDR3 nucleotide sequence: TGTGCCAGCAGCGTAGAGGGGGCCCCCGGTGAAAAACTGTTTTTT. It codes for CASSVEGAPGEKLFF.

Concerning this clone: At the DNA level, this CDR3 is encoded by other sequences in the same sample as well. The chain is built from TRBV7-2 and TRBJ1-1; 8 positions agree with TRBD1. CDR3 length equals 14 residues. J lost 4 bases, V lost 5 bases, and 6 bases had no gene match. Germline V CDR1 and CDR2: SGHTA, FQGNSA. Here the CDR3 DNA reads TGTGCCAGCAGCCTACAGGGGGGGGGCACTGAAGCTTTCTTT. Translation: CASSLQGGGTEAFF.

The V and J genes are TRBV19 and TRBJ2-1; no definite D call. Germline V gene lookup returns CDR1 LNHDA and CDR2 SQIVND (reference sequence). The CDR3 has 12 amino acids. With 6 bases removed from V and 5 bases from J, the gap between germline ends came to 8 bases. The CDR3 nucleotides read TGTGCCAGTAGCCCCCTTGACAATGAGCAGTTCTTC. This codes for CASSPLDNEQFF.

The chain has TRBV4-2 and TRBJ1-1; 7 nucleotides agree with TRBD1. In germline, CDR1 is LGHNA, CDR2 YNFKEQ. The CDR3 is 15 amino acids. J was trimmed by 5 bases and V by 1 base; bases with no gene match: 7. The DNA for the CDR3 is TGTGCCAGCAGCCAAGGAACAGGGGTACGAACTGAAGCTTTCTTT. Its translation: CASSQGTGVRTEAFF.

This clone was seen a few times. The rearrangement joins TRBV13 to TRBJ2-7, with 9 bases matching TRBD2. Germline V gives CDR1 PRHDT, CDR2 FYEKMQ (reference sequence). The CDR3 totals 16 residues. V trimming: 2 bases; J trimming: 0 bases; junction bases outside the gene matches: 5. Here the CDR3 reads CASSLSGGRDSYEQYF. CDR3 nucleotide sequence: TGTGCCAGCAGCTTAAGCGGCGGGAGGGACTCCTACGAGCAGTACTTC. Full variable domain (remainder filled in from reference TRBV13 and TRBJ2-7): AAGVIQSPRHLIKEKRETATLKCYPIPRHDTVYWYQQGPGQDPQFLISFYEKMQSDKGSIPDRFSAQQFSDYHSELNMSSLELGDSALYFCASSLSGGRDSYEQYFGPGTRLTVT.

The chain is built from TRBV30 and TRBJ1-1, with 7 positions matching TRBD1. Germline V gives CDR1 GTSNPN, CDR2 SVGIG (reference sequence). V lost 2 bases and J lost 1; bases outside the gene matches: 4. This CDR3 region has 14 residues. CDR3 sequence reads: CAWSLGTENTEAFF. CDR3 nucleotides: TGTGCCTGGAGTTTAGGGACAGAGAACACTGAAGCTTTCTTT.